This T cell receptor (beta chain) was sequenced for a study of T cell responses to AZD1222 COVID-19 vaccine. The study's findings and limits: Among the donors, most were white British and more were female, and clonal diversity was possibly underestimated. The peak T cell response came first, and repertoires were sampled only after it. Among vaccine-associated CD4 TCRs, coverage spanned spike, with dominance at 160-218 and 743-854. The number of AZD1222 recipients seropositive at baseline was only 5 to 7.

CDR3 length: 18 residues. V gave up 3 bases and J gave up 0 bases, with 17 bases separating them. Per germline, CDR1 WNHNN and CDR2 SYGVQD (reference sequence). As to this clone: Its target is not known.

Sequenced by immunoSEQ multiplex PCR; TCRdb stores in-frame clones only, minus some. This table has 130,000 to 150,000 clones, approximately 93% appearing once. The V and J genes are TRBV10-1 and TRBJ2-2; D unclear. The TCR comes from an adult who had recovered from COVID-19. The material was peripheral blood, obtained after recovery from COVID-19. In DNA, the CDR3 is TGCGCCAGCAGTGATATACCCTCCTTCCTCGCGAACACCGGGGAGCTGTTTTTT. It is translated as CASSDIPSFLANTGELFF.